This record looks at one TCR beta chain sequence and its context. This clone's antigen is unknown. There are no base qualities to consult, and no much larger clone falls within one base. Trimming removed 3 bases from V and 3 bases from J, leaving 13 bases between the germline ends. Its CDR3 holds 14 amino acids, cysteine through phenylalanine. Left in the record is the CDR3 DNA by itself, 42 bases read in frame from the first base. From the germline V gene, CDR1 is SGHDT and CDR2 is YYEEEE. This specimen comes from a study of CD8 T cells in ankylosing spondylitis (TCRdb year 2017). Looking at the study overall: To find TCR variants linked to disease, the study profiled T cell receptor beta repertoires in ankylosing spondylitis patients and healthy donors. In total, the full study cohort was made up of over a hundred healthy donors and about two dozen ankylosing spondylitis patients. Peripheral blood was sampled, and synovial fluid was also collected from ankylosing spondylitis patients.

Instrument used: Illumina HiSeq 2500. Quantitative 5'-RACE with molecular barcodes was the method used to prepare the TCR beta libraries. The source study handled its data this way. To identify disease-linked TCR variants, a new computational method was used, one built on a probabilistic model of VDJ rearrangement. Using fastp trimming at Q25 and MiXCR clonotype assembly, TCRdb reanalyzed the public sequencing data and kept in-frame beta chains. CDR3 protein sequences are deduplicated, and each keeps its most common genes and DNA. The V and J calls were not made by the authors but by TCRdb's processing. In all, the sample holds about 340,000 distinct CDR3 sequences, and about 20% of those were seen once. Around 13% of the sample is held by the ten biggest clonotypes. Findings and caveats that apply to the study as a whole: According to the report, matched synovial fluid samples from ankylosing spondylitis patients were significantly enriched for the disease-linked clones. Some motif variants had previously been reported in the synovial fluid and blood of reactive arthritis patients, which suggests shared mechanisms of disease initiation. Blood from ankylosing spondylitis patients appeared to be characterized by a TCR beta motif made up of several highly homologous amino acid variants. The disease-linked clones showed a CD8+ phenotype and occurred at relatively low frequencies in peripheral blood.

The specimen was blood, either unsorted or a sorted T cell fraction (not recorded which). The TCR originated in a male donor with ankylosing spondylitis or in good health (not recorded which). The V gene is TRBV5-6 and the J gene is TRBJ2-7; a weak D assignment points to TRBD1 (6 bases agree). The CDR3 amino acid sequence is: CASSYRDTNYEQYF. Here is the DNA: TGTGCCAGCAGCTACCGGGACACGAACTACGAGCAGTACTTC.